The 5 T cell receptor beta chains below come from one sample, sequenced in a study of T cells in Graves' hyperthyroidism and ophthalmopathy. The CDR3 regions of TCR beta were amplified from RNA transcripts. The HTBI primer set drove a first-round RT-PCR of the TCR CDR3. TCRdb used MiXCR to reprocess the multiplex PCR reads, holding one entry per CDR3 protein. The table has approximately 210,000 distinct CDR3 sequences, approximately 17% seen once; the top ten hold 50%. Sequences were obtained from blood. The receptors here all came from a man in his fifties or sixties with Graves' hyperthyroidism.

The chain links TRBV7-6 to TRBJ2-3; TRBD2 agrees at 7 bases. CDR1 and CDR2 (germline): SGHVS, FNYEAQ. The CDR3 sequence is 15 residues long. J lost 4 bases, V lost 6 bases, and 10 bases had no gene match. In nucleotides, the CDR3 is TGTGCCAGCAGTTCAGCGGGGCATTCCCCAGATACGCAGTATTTT. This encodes CASSSAGHSPDTQYF.

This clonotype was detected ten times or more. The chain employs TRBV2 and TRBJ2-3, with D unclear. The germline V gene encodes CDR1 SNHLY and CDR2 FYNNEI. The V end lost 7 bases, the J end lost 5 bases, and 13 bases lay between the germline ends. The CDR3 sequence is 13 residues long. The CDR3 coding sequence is TGTGCCAGCATCGGAAAGGCTCAAGATACGCAGTATTTT. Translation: CASIGKAQDTQYF.

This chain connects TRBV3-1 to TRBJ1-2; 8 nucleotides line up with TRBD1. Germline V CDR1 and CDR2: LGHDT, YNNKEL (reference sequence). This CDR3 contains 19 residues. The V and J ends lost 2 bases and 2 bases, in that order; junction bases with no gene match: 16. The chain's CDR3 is CASSQFPRPRGRGNYGYTF. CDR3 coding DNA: TGTGCCAGCAGCCAATTCCCGAGACCCAGGGGGCGAGGGAACTATGGCTACACCTTC.

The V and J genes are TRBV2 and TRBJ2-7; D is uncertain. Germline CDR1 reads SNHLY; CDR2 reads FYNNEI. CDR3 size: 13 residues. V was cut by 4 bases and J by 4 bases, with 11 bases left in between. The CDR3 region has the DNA TGTGCCAGCAGTGCTGTCTTTTCGTACGAGCAGTACTTC. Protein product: CASSAVFSYEQYF.

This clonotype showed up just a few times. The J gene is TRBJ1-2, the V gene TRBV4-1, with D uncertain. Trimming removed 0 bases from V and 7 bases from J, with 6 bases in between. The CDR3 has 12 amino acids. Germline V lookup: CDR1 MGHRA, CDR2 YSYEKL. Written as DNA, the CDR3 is TGCGCCAGCAGCCAAGAAAAAATTGGCTACACCTTC. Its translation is CASSQEKIGYTF.